This T cell receptor (beta chain) was sequenced during a study of T-cell reconstitution after alpha-beta-depleted transplantation in children. CDR3 length: 18 amino acids. Germline V lookup: CDR1 SGHTA, CDR2 FQGNSA. Unmatched junction bases numbered 6, after V lost 0 bases and J lost 1 base. Unique molecular identifiers were incorporated when the TCRbeta library was constructed. TCRdb fed the PCR reads into MiXCR, producing one record per CDR3 protein. The profile shows under 85,000 distinct CDR3 sequences, roughly 20% of them singletons. Concerning this clonotype itself: The antigen is unknown.

Study outcomes and limitations: Reportedly, alpha-beta T cells present about two months post-transplant originated from several hundred expanded clones of graft origin. Day-60 TCRbeta diversity that was high in some patients was derived from surviving recipient T cells and thymic progenitors.

The chain employs TRBV7-2 and TRBJ2-1; TRBD2 matches at 10 bases. The TCR comes from a male patient aged 2 to 9 who had a stem cell transplant for acute lymphoblastic leukemia, so the T cells may come from the graft donor. The sequences come from PBMCs, mostly from graft donor cells, collected 360 days after TCRalphabeta/CD19-depleted stem cell transplant. CDR3 sequence: CASSLARTSGGSYNEQFF. The CDR3 bases are TGTGCCAGCAGCTTAGCCCGGACTAGCGGCGGGTCCTACAATGAGCAGTTCTTC.